The present entry profiles one TCR beta chain with its context. Antigen specificity is unknown. The data stem from a study of vaccination and CD4 T cells after COVID-19. Study at large: Each convalescent patient was PCR positive for SARS-CoV-2 on nasal swab; 10 or so cases were mild and one severe. Regarding the study as a whole: Only relatively few convalescent patients were studied, and early post-infection timepoints were not analyzed.

The treatment is: approximately 9-day PBMC culture with coronavirus spike peptide pools or control peptides (ViraFEST assay). The Oncomine TCR Beta short-read assay was applied to DNA of cultured CD4+ T cells. TCRdb itself ran the PCR reads through MiXCR, one entry per CDR3 protein. The sample carries around 15,000 distinct CDR3 sequences, 45% to 50% recorded once. The sequence was collected from a human donor who had recovered from COVID-19. Sequenced material: CD4+ T cells from blood, cultured in vitro.

CDR3 region: CASSLPGDEKAFF. The CDR3 DNA reads as TGTGCCAGCAGCCTCCCGGGCGACGAAAAAGCTTTCTTT. The chain links TRBV21-1 to TRBJ1-1; the D call of TRBD1 is as the table states it, not checked on the DNA. TRBV21-1 is shown as a pseudogene. This CDR3 contains 13 residues.